The rows below give T cell receptor beta chains drawn from one sample of a study of early T cells in non-severe SARS-CoV-2 infection. TCRdb reprocessed the 5' RACE reads via MiXCR and lists one record per CDR3 protein. Here the sample spans fewer than 55,000 distinct CDR3 sequences, about 9.3% being singletons. Sequenced material: whole blood. Every receptor here comes from an adult who was a healthcare worker with PCR-confirmed SARS-CoV-2 infection or an uninfected control (not recorded which). Each CDR3 is given with its conserved first and last residue.

TRBJ2-2 | TRBV7-3 | CASSPPTGKESNTGELFF
TRBJ2-2 | TRBV19 | CASSMVGRVSNTGELFF
TRBJ2-4 | TRBV7-9 | CASSLRTDGKNIQYF
TRBJ2-2 | TRBV24-1 | CATSGGTGELFF
TRBJ2-7 | TRBV20-1 | CSAGDRALGEQYF
TRBJ2-7 | TRBV6-2/TRBV6-3 | CASCPGTSGRSYEQYF
TRBJ2-2 | TRBV9 | CASSSDGAVTMDTGELFF
TRBJ2-1 | TRBV6-1 | CVSTGLGDEQFF
TRBJ1-1 | TRBV20-1 | CSARRGARTEAFF
TRBJ1-2 | TRBV6-1 | CASSEILTGLLANYGYTF
TRBJ2-5 | TRBV4-2 | CASSRTSGSQETQYF
TRBJ1-4 | TRBV30 | CAWSGDRSNEKLFF
TRBJ2-5 | TRBV6-5 | CASSYSNQGETQYF
TRBJ2-7 | TRBV15 | CATSRDLRLRQYF
TRBJ2-2 | TRBV11-3 | CASSHRGRPGELFF
TRBJ1-5 | TRBV20-1 | CSARDQGAHSNQPQHF
TRBJ1-2 | TRBV6-6 | CASSWGQGQGYTF
TRBJ2-3 | TRBV12-3/TRBV12-4 | CASSSSGADTQYF
TRBJ1-2 | TRBV5-6 | CASSFGQANYGYTF
TRBJ1-2 | TRBV7-2 | CASSPPQTNYGYTF
TRBJ2-7 | TRBV6-1 | CASSELSRGGEQYF
TRBJ2-4 | TRBV7-8 | CASATGGQDIQYF
TRBJ2-1 | TRBV21-1 | CASSKGRELAGGDLRGNNEQFF
TRBJ1-5 | TRBV18 | CASSPGGYEGNQPQHF
TRBJ1-1 | TRBV7-3 | CASRFTANTEAFF
TRBJ1-1 | TRBV6-5 | CASYPPRRVNTEAFF
TRBJ2-1 | TRBV29-1 | CSVARDFETNEQFF
TRBJ2-3 | TRBV9 | CASSVRGTDTQYF
TRBJ2-5 | TRBV11-2 | CASSWTVGQETQYF